Each of the 30 T cell receptor beta chains below was sequenced from the same sample in a study of shared clonotypes between healthy human individuals (dated by TCRdb to the early 2020s). The library was made by the immunoSEQ multiplex PCR assay. Held by TCRdb, this immuneACCESS table contains in-frame sequences only and omits some clones. Under half of the omission traces to an unresolved V gene where checked; the cause of the rest is unknown. The sample table lists about 770,000 clones, about two thirds of them with a count of one. The top ten constitute more than 1.5% of the sample. Sequenced sample: memory CD4+ T cells sorted from blood. The cell subset or site label of this sample denotes: CD45RA-negative fraction. Every receptor here comes from a woman in her 30s in good health.

This sequence joins TRBV2 and TRBJ2-5; unclear D gene. Trimming removed 2 bases at V and 5 bases at J, with 15 bases between. This CDR3 contains 15 residues. Looked up from germline, CDR1 is SNHLY and CDR2 is FYNNEI. CDR3 sequence (DNA): TGTGCCAGCAGTGAAATTCTGAGTGGAGCGGAGACCCAGTACTTC. Translation: CASSEILSGAETQYF. The variable domain in full, completed from reference TRBV2 and TRBJ2-5, reads EPEVTQTPSHQVTQMGQEVILRCVPISNHLYFYWYRQILGQKVEFLVSFYNNEISEKSEIFDDQFSVERPDGSNFTLKIRSTKLEDSAMYFCASSEILSGAETQYFGPGTRLLVL.

The sample holds a few counts of this clone. The chain is built from TRBV27 and TRBJ1-2, with TRBD1 matching over 9 bases. CDR3 length equals 14 residues. Trimming cost V 6 bases and J 9 bases; bases outside gene matches: 11. Germline V CDR1 and CDR2: MNHEY, SMNVEV (reference sequence). The CDR3 loop is CASRDMGQGRRYTF. The DNA of the CDR3 is TGTGCCAGCAGAGACATGGGACAGGGAAGGCGCTACACCTTC.

This clone has a handful of counts. The chain combines TRBV2 with TRBJ1-4; tentative D call: TRBD1 (5 bases). CDR1 SNHLY and CDR2 FYNNEI come from the germline V gene. V gave up 5 bases and J gave up 16 bases, with 17 bases separating them. The CDR3 runs to 12 residues. Here the CDR3 DNA reads TGTGCCAGCAGTATAATGGGGGAAAGGTCGTTTTTT. As protein: CASSIMGERSFF.

This clone has a single count. The same CDR3 can be traced to other DNA sequences in this sample. The chain combines TRBV27 with TRBJ2-3, with unresolved D. Germline V gene lookup returns CDR1 MNHEY and CDR2 SMNVEV (reference sequence). CDR3 length equals 13 residues. Trimming pared 0 bases from V and 6 bases from J, leaving 7 bases between. CDR3 loop: CASSLSLTDTQYF. For the CDR3, the DNA is TGTGCCAGCAGTTTATCACTCACCGATACGCAGTATTTT.

Details on this clone: Within the sample, other DNA sequences also encode this same CDR3. The chain joins TRBV18 to TRBJ1-1; D is undetermined. V lost 3 bases to trimming and J lost 3 bases, with 8 bases between them. CDR1 and CDR2 from the germline V gene are KGHSH and LQKENI. The CDR3 extends over 13 amino acids. The CDR3 reads CASSPGQDTEAFF. The CDR3 nucleotides read TGTGCCAGCTCACCCGGTCAGGACACTGAAGCTTTCTTT.

This clone was found a few times. J is TRBJ2-7 and V is TRBV7-8; 7 nucleotides line up with TRBD1. CDR1 is SGHVS and CDR2 is FQNEAQ in the germline V gene. Trimming took 1 base from V and 2 from J; bases not matched to a gene: 2. This CDR3 is built from 14 residues. Here the CDR3 DNA reads TGTGCCAGCAGCTTAGTAACAGGGGCCTACGAGCAGTACTTC. As protein: CASSLVTGAYEQYF.

J is TRBJ2-1 and V is TRBV6-1; D gene uncertain. CDR3 length equals 13 residues. Trimming left V 5 bases short and J 0 bases short, with 5 bases between. The V gene's germline CDR1 is MNHNS and CDR2 SASEGT. The DNA of the CDR3 is TGTGCCAGCAGTTTGAGCTCCTACAATGAGCAGTTCTTC. Its translation is CASSLSSYNEQFF.

The chain links TRBV25-1 to TRBJ1-1; weak D call: TRBD1 (6 bases). Germline V CDR1 and CDR2: MGHDK, SYGVNS. There are 15 residues in the CDR3. Trimming took off 4 bases at V and 3 bases at J, with 15 bases between the two ends. CDR3 region: CASSARGGGDTEAFF. CDR3 DNA: TGTGCCAGCAGTGCACGAGGGGGAGGGGACACTGAAGCTTTCTTT.

This chain joins TRBV11-1 and TRBJ2-1; TRBD1 aligns across 7 bases. V shed 2 bases, J shed 7 bases, and the junction held 8 bases outside the gene matches. Per germline, CDR1 SGHAT and CDR2 FQDESV (reference sequence). This CDR3 is 15 amino acids long. The CDR3 coding sequence is TGTGCCAGCAGCTTAAATACGGGACAGCAAAATGAGCAGTTCTTC. Protein sequence: CASSLNTGQQNEQFF.

V and J are TRBV7-9 and TRBJ2-1; D is possibly TRBD1 or TRBD2 (5 bases each). Trimming removed 5 bases from V and 12 bases from J, with 20 bases in between. This CDR3 is 14 amino acids long. From germline, CDR1 is SEHNR and CDR2 FQNEAQ (reference sequence). For the CDR3, the DNA is TGTGCCAGCAGCGTAGGGGAATTAGCGAGGGGGCAGTTCTTC. This codes for CASSVGELARGQFF.

A single count supports this clone. V gene TRBV27 combines with J gene TRBJ2-2, with D unresolved. Germline V gives CDR1 MNHEY, CDR2 SMNVEV (reference sequence). Trimming took off 4 bases at V and 2 bases at J, with 11 bases between the two ends. The CDR3 sequence is 15 residues long. CDR3 residues: CASSSPEFNTGELFF. The CDR3 DNA follows: TGTGCCAGCAGTTCTCCAGAATTCAACACCGGGGAGCTGTTTTTT.

The CDR3 sequence is CASSSGGQMHYEQYF. CDR3 nucleotides: TGTGCCAGCAGCTCCGGGGGACAGATGCACTACGAGCAGTACTTC. V and J are TRBV5-4 and TRBJ2-7; possibly TRBD1 for D (7 bases). Germline V CDR1 and CDR2: SGHNT, YYREEE (reference sequence). V lost 3 bases and J 3 bases, leaving 16 bases between the germline ends. CDR3 length: 15 amino acids.

This clone was detected only a few times. This chain uses TRBV28 with TRBJ2-7; no firm D call. From germline, CDR1 is MDHEN and CDR2 SYDVKM. The CDR3 loop spans 13 amino acids. V lost 3 bases, J lost 8 bases, and 14 bases lay in between. CDR3 in amino acids: CASSLPMGSQQYF. The CDR3 nucleotides are TGTGCCAGCAGTTTGCCTATGGGCTCCCAGCAGTACTTC. The variable domain in full, with the rest retrieved from reference TRBV28 and TRBJ2-7, is DVKVTQSSRYLVKRTGEKVFLECVQDMDHENMFWYRQDPGLGLRLIYFSYDVKMKEKGDIPEGYSVSREKKERFSLILESASTNQTSMYLCASSLPMGSQQYFGPGTRLTVT.

This clone was counted between two and nine times. V is TRBV5-1 and J is TRBJ2-2, with 10 nucleotides matching TRBD2. CDR1 SGHRS and CDR2 YFSETQ come from the germline V gene. The V and J ends lost 6 bases and 3 bases, in that order; junction bases with no gene match: 5. This CDR3 contains 15 residues. The CDR3 spells CASKSGRADTGELFF. As DNA, the CDR3 is TGCGCCAGCAAAAGCGGGAGGGCCGACACCGGGGAGCTGTTTTTT.

This clone has ten or more counts. The rearrangement joins TRBV18 to TRBJ1-5; 9 bases match TRBD1. Germline values: CDR1 KGHSH, CDR2 LQKENI. Trimming cost V 2 bases and J 2 bases; bases outside gene matches: 10. The CDR3 sequence is 18 residues long. CDR3 region: CASSPEETGGYGNQPQHF. In DNA, the CDR3 is TGTGCCAGCTCACCAGAGGAAACAGGGGGCTACGGCAATCAGCCCCAGCATTTT.

The rearrangement joins TRBV30 to TRBJ1-2; D is unresolved. The germline V gene has CDR1 GTSNPN and CDR2 SVGIG (reference sequence). The CDR3 is 13 residues long. The V and J ends lost 0 bases and 5 bases respectively, with 10 bases between them. The CDR3 sequence: CAWSVIRSYGYTF. The CDR3 nucleotides are TGTGCCTGGAGTGTAATCCGGAGTTATGGCTACACCTTC. The variable domain in full, completed from reference TRBV30 and TRBJ1-2, reads SQTIHQWPATLVQPVGSPLSLECTVEGTSNPNLYWYRQAAGRGLQLLFYSVGIGQISSEVPQNLSASRPQDRQFILSSKKLLLSDSGFYLCAWSVIRSYGYTFGSGTRLTVV.

The chain couples TRBV5-1 to TRBJ2-3, with 7 bases fitting TRBD2. J lost 1 base, V lost 7 bases, and 0 bases had no gene match. The length of the CDR3 is 12 residues. Germline lookup yields CDR1 SGHRS and CDR2 YFSETQ. CDR3 DNA: TGCGCCAGCGGGGGGGGCACAGATACGCAGTATTTT. This gives the protein CASGGGTDTQYF.

The chain combines TRBV2 with TRBJ1-1, with D hard to call. This CDR3 has 14 residues. In germline, CDR1 is SNHLY, CDR2 FYNNEI. With 3 bases removed from V and 1 base from J, the gap between germline ends came to 9 bases. The CDR3 region is CASSEKLRNTEAFF. The CDR3 DNA reads TGTGCCAGCAGTGAGAAACTTAGGAACACTGAAGCTTTCTTT.

This clone came up a few times. The V gene is TRBV19, the J gene TRBJ1-1, with D possibly being TRBD1 (5 bases). The CDR3 is 11 amino acids. The ends were cut back, 5 bases at V and 10 bases at J, with 11 bases in the middle. The germline CDR1 and CDR2 sequences are LNHDA and SQIVND (reference sequence). CDR3 nucleotides: TGTGCCAGTAGTGGGGCGGGAAGAGCTTTCTTT. This gives the protein CASSGAGRAFF. Drawing the rest from reference TRBV19 and TRBJ1-1, the complete variable domain is DGGITQSPKYLFRKEGQNVTLSCEQNLNHDAMYWYRQDPGQGLRLIYYSQIVNDFQKGDIAEGYSVSREKKESFPLTVTSAQKNPTAFYLCASSGAGRAFFGQGTRLTVV.

With respect to this clone: This sample also contains other DNA sequences that code for the same CDR3. The rearrangement links TRBV5-4 to TRBJ1-2; TRBD1 matches 8 bases. Germline assignment: CDR1 SGHNT and CDR2 YYREEE (reference sequence). CDR3 length: 13 amino acids. V shed 4 bases, J shed 4 bases, and the junction held 3 bases outside the gene matches. The CDR3 coding sequence is TGTGCCAGCAGCCTGGACAGGGTCTATGGCTACACCTTC. The encoded protein is CASSLDRVYGYTF.

The chain combines TRBV11-1 with TRBJ2-3; D is undetermined. Germline CDR1 SGHAT, CDR2 FQDESV (reference sequence). This CDR3 comprises 14 residues. Deletions cut 5 bases from V and 1 base from J, with 10 bases between. The chain's CDR3 is CASSKGSGTDTQYF. The CDR3 region has the DNA TGTGCCAGCAGCAAAGGGTCTGGCACAGATACGCAGTATTTT.

This sequence joins TRBV11-2 and TRBJ2-7, with TRBD2 matching over 9 bases. Germline CDR1 reads SGHAT; CDR2 reads FQNNGV. V trimming: 0 bases; J trimming: 3 bases; junction bases outside the gene matches: 3. This CDR3 has 15 residues. In DNA form, the CDR3 reads TGTGCCAGCAGCTTAGAGTTAGCGGGAGTCTACGAGCAGTACTTC. Translating it yields CASSLELAGVYEQYF.

As concerns this clone: A junction boundary mismatches the germline segment, possibly from a read error. V is TRBV5-1 and J is TRBJ2-3; 9 bases are a match to TRBD1. The CDR3 consists of 15 residues. Looked up from germline, CDR1 is SGHRS and CDR2 is YFSETQ. The CDR3 spells CASSSPGQGTDTQYF. DNA of the CDR3: TGCGCCAGCAGCTCGCCGGGACAGGGCACGGATACGCAGTATTTT.

CDR3 bases: TGTGCCAGCTCACGGGGAGATAGGACAGGGTTCGTCTACGAGCAGTACTTC. Encoded protein: CASSRGDRTGFVYEQYF. This chain uses TRBV18 with TRBJ2-7; 8 bases agree with TRBD1. CDR3 length: 17 residues. V trimming: 4 bases; J trimming: 3 bases; junction bases outside the gene matches: 14. Germline V CDR1 and CDR2: KGHSH, LQKENI.

The V gene is TRBV19, the J gene TRBJ1-2; 8 bases match TRBD1. Per germline, CDR1 LNHDA and CDR2 SQIVND (reference sequence). This CDR3 comprises 14 residues. Trimming removed 3 bases from V and 8 bases from J; junction bases left unmatched: 8. CDR3 sequence (DNA): TGTGCCAGTAGTATCGGACAGGGACTGTCCGGCTACACCTTC. Amino acids: CASSIGQGLSGYTF.

CDR3 coding DNA: TGTGCCAGCAGTTCTTACCTCACGGTCAATCAGCCCCAGCATTTT. Translated, it gives CASSSYLTVNQPQHF. The chain couples TRBV28 to TRBJ1-5, with D unclear. This CDR3 is 15 amino acids long. Deletions cut 4 bases from V and 3 bases from J, with 13 bases between. Germline-derived CDR1 and CDR2 are MDHEN and SYDVKM.

This clone was seen only a few times. This chain connects TRBV9 to TRBJ2-1; D assignment may be TRBD1 or TRBD2 (7 bases each). The V end was cut by 4 bases, the J end by 7 bases, with 15 bases between. The CDR3 runs 14 residues. CDR1 is SGDLS and CDR2 is YYNGEE in the germline V gene. For the CDR3, the DNA is TGTGCCAGCAGCCCCAGGGGGGGCGGGAATGAGCAGTTCTTC. It codes for CASSPRGGGNEQFF.

Here the CDR3 DNA reads TGTGCCAGCAGGGGTAGCGGGAGTTACGAGCAGTACTTC. Its translation: CASRGSGSYEQYF. The chain has TRBV7-2 and TRBJ2-7; TRBD2 agrees at 9 bases. Germline loops: CDR1 SGHTA, CDR2 FQGNSA. The CDR3 has 13 residues. The trim removed 6 bases at V and 4 bases at J, leaving 4 bases unmatched.

This clone was seen many times. Other nucleotide sequences from this sample produce the same CDR3. DNA of the CDR3: TGTGCCAGCAGCTTCGACAGTAACTATGGCTACACCTTC. Translated, it gives CASSFDSNYGYTF. The chain carries TRBV7-2 and TRBJ1-2, with D perhaps matching TRBD1 (5 bases). This CDR3 comprises 13 residues. V was clipped by 3 bases and J by 1 base, with 6 bases between them. The germline CDR1 and CDR2 sequences are SGHTA and FQGNSA.

V and J are TRBV18 and TRBJ2-1, with D tentatively TRBD1 (6 bases). The CDR3 is 14 residues long. The V end lost 2 bases, the J end lost 7 bases, and 12 bases lay between the germline ends. CDR1 KGHSH and CDR2 LQKENI come from the germline V gene. The CDR3 DNA sequence: TGTGCCAGCTCACCATCTAACAGGGCGAATGAGCAGTTCTTC. Translation: CASSPSNRANEQFF.